This T cell receptor beta chain was recorded in a study of regulatory T cells in long-lasting Graves disease. Overall study context: The term persistent Graves' disease signified upward of 5 years on antithyroid drugs with positive TSH receptor antibodies.

Through Arm-PCR of CDR3 regions and iRepertoire HTBI primers, TCR beta libraries were built. From the multiplex PCR reads, TCRdb called clonotypes with MiXCR, one entry per CDR3 protein. The data show a few hundred thousand distinct CDR3 sequences, 23% seen once. Specified time point: persistent/refractory GD, antithyroid drugs over 5 years with positive TRAb. PBMCs were the source of the RNA used for TCR sequencing. Diagnosis followed American Thyroid Association guidelines for Graves' disease. Study-level points and caveats: Persistent patients shared more public clonotypes (2,741) than new patients (more than 900).

Turning to this clonotype: The antigen is undetermined.

Sample: peripheral blood mononuclear cells (PBMCs), taken when the disease was refractory, from a patient treated with antithyroid drugs. This TCR came from a female donor with Graves disease.

CDR3 protein: CASSYLGRTGGGYGYTF. For the CDR3, the DNA is TGTGCCAGCAGTTATTTGGGTAGGACAGGGGGCGGCTATGGCTACACCTTC. The rearrangement uses TRBV28 and TRBJ1-2, with 11 bases matching TRBD1. V shed 4 bases, J shed 4 bases, and the junction held 11 bases outside the gene matches. The germline V gene has CDR1 MDHEN and CDR2 SYDVKM. This CDR3 has 17 amino acids.